A selection of T cell receptor beta chains follows, all from one sample in a study of T-cell reconstitution after alpha-beta-depleted transplantation in children. Each CDR3 protein is one row after TCRdb ran MiXCR on the PCR reads. The sample shows 450,000 to 700,000 distinct CDR3 sequences, 27% of them seen only once. This material consisted of PBMCs, taken before TCRalphabeta/CD19-depleted stem cell transplant. The receptors here all came from a boy under three years old with Wiskott-Aldrich syndrome, due to receive a stem cell transplant. Each CDR3 is given without its conserved first and last residue.

V,CDR3
TRBV6-1,ASSEASRGHNSPLH
TRBV3-1,ASSQTRTWGNTEAF
TRBV6-5,ASSYGQGGFGANVLT
TRBV7-2,ASSLPEGNSPLH
TRBV30,AWSVRKADTQY
TRBV24-1,ATRTQAEETQY
TRBV5-1,ASSSVAASYNEQF
TRBV29-1,SVTGSYEQY
TRBV3-1,ASSQVDRVGEQY
TRBV4-2,ASSNSVDTQY
TRBV30,AWSQDHLAKNIQY
TRBV30,AWSRRQGTSEKLF
TRBV5-1,ASSLDRPNEKLF
TRBV6-2/TRBV6-3,ASFRGGNEQF
TRBV11-2,ASSLGNNRNYGYT
TRBV5-1,ASSRDRDEKLF
TRBV9,ASSPSVTGTYQETQY
TRBV18,ASSPEGGRQY
TRBV5-1,ASSLDMYTGELF
TRBV5-1,ASSLRTPNEQF
TRBV2,ASSEVQGPNTEAF
TRBV11-2,ASRFPGRKYNEQF
TRBV7-8,ASSPRAWGNTIY
TRBV5-1,ASSASGTVRSSEQF
TRBV28,ASRTTEETQY
TRBV5-1,ASSLHRGGSSYEQY
TRBV27,ASSLPTSGTYNEQF
TRBV12-3/TRBV12-4,ASSKGTANWGGT
TRBV9,ASSVGGPGIYEQY
TRBV7-8,ASSPDRGDNSPLH
TRBV5-1,ASSLARGPDTGELF
TRBV5-1,ASSLDRASEAF
TRBV5-5,ASSGNRGGNEQY
TRBV10-2,ASSESTIAEAQF
TRBV28,ASARRDTQY
TRBV5-6,ASSLGTGGANEQF